This T cell receptor beta chain was recovered during a study of Graves' ophthalmopathy and Graves' hyperthyroidism. TCR beta CDR3 amplification used RNA transcripts. After a first-round RT-PCR with HTBI primers, a second-round multiplex PCR was run. TCRdb reprocessed the multiplex PCR reads with MiXCR, giving one entry per CDR3 protein. Of 450,000 or so distinct CDR3 sequences in the sample, roughly an eighth were seen once. Per the germline V gene, CDR1 is MNHEY and CDR2 is SVGAGI. CDR3 length equals 16 residues. V was trimmed by 6 bases and J by 6 bases, leaving 21 bases between them. Study-level results: Ophthalmopathy progression predictions by the model showed about 72% specificity and about 71% sensitivity.

Clinicians diagnosed using symptoms, serum thyroxine, TRAb, thyroid ultrasound and orbital computed tomography. In this sample, this clonotype turned up many times. Its antigen is undetermined. The chain is built from TRBV6-5 and TRBJ1-5, with a weak D call TRBD1 (6 bases). The receptor was derived from a woman in her twenties or thirties with Graves' ophthalmopathy. Sequencing was carried out using blood. CDR3 sequence (DNA): TGTGCCAGCAGCCAAGAGGGGGGCAACGCGGGTCAGCCCCAGCATTTT. It translates to CASSQEGGNAGQPQHF.